This T cell receptor (beta chain) was retrieved from a study of neoadjuvant anti-PD-1 for oral cavity cancer. Study-wide background: Non-progressing patients received a fourth nivolumab dose near day 43, then surgery on days 50-56.

Time point here: after neoadjuvant nivolumab, at surgical resection. Produced via immunoSEQ multiplex PCR; TCRdb's table is partial and in-frame only. The table has over 60,000 clones, about 90% seen once. This clone has a handful of counts. The CDR3 loop spans 18 amino acids. Per the germline V gene, CDR1 is SGHAT and CDR2 is FQNNGV. With V trimmed by 6 bases and J by 7 bases, 23 bases remained unmatched. The sequenced sample was PBMCs, obtained after nivolumab (anti-PD-1) treatment. The chain uses TRBV11-2 and TRBJ2-7; 8 bases match TRBD2. The receptor's source is a person between 40 and 85 years old with oral cavity squamous cell carcinoma. The CDR3 reads CASSLTGLVAFDLGEQYF. Here the CDR3 DNA reads TGTGCCAGCAGTCTTACGGGACTAGTCGCCTTTGATCTTGGGGAGCAGTACTTC.